These 15 T cell receptor beta chains were all obtained from the same sample, sequenced in a study of siplizumab effects on memory and regulatory T cells. Clones were read by immunoSEQ multiplex PCR, and TCRdb kept only the in-frame ones, dropping some. The sample has approximately 120,000 clones, 93% seen once; the top ten hold over 0.15%. The sample consisted of non-Treg CD4+ T cells sorted from blood. The source is a human donor in good health.

The V and J genes are TRBV6-6 and TRBJ2-7; D unresolved. Trimming pared 0 bases from V and 3 bases from J, leaving 9 bases between. Germline values: CDR1 MNHNY, CDR2 SVGAGI (reference sequence). This CDR3 contains 14 residues. The DNA for the CDR3 is TGTGCCAGCAGTTACTCGATCGCGGACTACGAGCAGTACTTC. This sequence encodes CASSYSIADYEQYF.

This chain links TRBV7-2 with TRBJ1-1; D is unresolved. The germline V gene has CDR1 SGHTA and CDR2 FQGNSA. This CDR3 is built from 12 residues. The V and J ends lost 3 bases and 0 bases respectively, with 2 bases between them. CDR3 bases: TGTGCCAGCAGCTTGGTGAACACTGAAGCTTTCTTT. It specifies CASSLVNTEAFF.

The CDR3 here is CASGKGTDSGNTIYF. The CDR3 DNA reads as TGTGCTAGTGGTAAAGGGACAGACTCTGGAAACACCATATATTTT. This chain uses TRBV12-5 with TRBJ1-3; TRBD1 matches 7 bases. This CDR3 contains 15 residues. Germline values: CDR1 LGHNT, CDR2 FRNRAP. The trim removed 5 bases at V and 0 bases at J, leaving 4 bases unmatched. Using reference TRBV12-5 and TRBJ1-3 for the parts outside the CDR3, the full variable domain is DARVTQTPRHKVTEMGQEVTMRCQPILGHNTVFWYRQTMMQGLELLAYFRNRAPLDDSGMPKDRFSAEMPDATLATLKIQPSEPRDSAVYFCASGKGTDSGNTIYFGEGSWLTVV.

This clone was detected only once. The J gene is TRBJ1-2, the V gene TRBV20-1; tentative D call: TRBD1 (6 bases). The germline CDR1 and CDR2 sequences are DFQATT and SNEGSKA (reference sequence). Trimming removed 8 bases from V and 2 bases from J, with 9 bases in between. This CDR3 comprises 11 residues. CDR3 bases: TGCAGTCAAGGGGGGAACTATGGCTACACCTTC. It yields the protein CSQGGNYGYTF.

This chain connects TRBV5-1 to TRBJ2-3, with 9 bases that match TRBD2. Looked up from germline, CDR1 is SGHRS and CDR2 is YFSETQ. There are 16 residues in the CDR3. The junction had 3 bases not matched to a gene; V was cut back by 0 bases and J by 1 base. CDR3 sequence (DNA): TGCGCCAGCAGCTTGGCCCCTAGCGGGGGCACAGATACGCAGTATTTT. This codes for CASSLAPSGGTDTQYF.

The chain is built from TRBV6-6 and TRBJ2-7, with 8 bases fitting TRBD2. J lost 2 bases, V lost 4 bases, and 4 bases had no gene match. Per the germline V gene, CDR1 is MNHNY and CDR2 is SVGAGI (reference sequence). This CDR3 has 14 residues. CDR3 sequence (DNA): TGTGCCAGCAGTTTGCGGGGGGATACCTACGAGCAGTACTTC. It encodes CASSLRGDTYEQYF.

The chain links TRBV14 to TRBJ2-3; 7 nucleotides line up with TRBD2. Germline V gene lookup returns CDR1 SGHDN and CDR2 FVKESK. The CDR3 totals 15 residues. Trimming at V came to 4 bases and at J to 2 bases, leaving 6 bases not matched to a gene. Here the CDR3 reads CASSPGLRDTDTQYF. The CDR3 nucleotides read TGTGCCAGCAGCCCGGGACTAAGGGACACAGATACGCAGTATTTT.

The rearrangement links TRBV28 to TRBJ1-5; weak D call: TRBD1 (6 bases). The CDR3 length is 15 residues. Trimming shortened V by 5 bases and J by 4 bases, and 15 bases separated the two germline ends. The germline gives CDR1 MDHEN, CDR2 SYDVKM. The CDR3: CASSSQGPRNQPQHF. The CDR3 nucleotides read TGTGCCAGCAGTAGTCAGGGGCCTAGGAATCAGCCCCAGCATTTT.

The chain has TRBV5-1 and TRBJ2-3; 7 nucleotides line up with TRBD1. The CDR3 totals 14 residues. Germline values: CDR1 SGHRS, CDR2 YFSETQ. The ends lost 7 bases at V and 2 bases at J; junction bases unmatched: 7. The CDR3 region is CASDLGQITDTQYF. The CDR3 DNA reads TGCGCCAGCGACCTGGGACAGATCACAGATACGCAGTATTTT.

A single count supports this clone. This chain links TRBV7-2 with TRBJ2-3; TRBD2 matches 11 bases. This CDR3 region has 16 residues. Germline V gene lookup returns CDR1 SGHTA and CDR2 FQGNSA. V gave up 3 bases and J gave up 5 bases; unmatched junction bases: 7. The CDR3 DNA reads TGTGCCAGCAGCTTCGCCCCTAGCGGGGGGAGAGATACGCAGTATTTT. Translation: CASSFAPSGGRDTQYF.

V and J are TRBV7-9 and TRBJ1-5; 11 bases fit TRBD1. The V gene's germline CDR1 is SEHNR and CDR2 FQNEAQ (reference sequence). The J segment lost 5 bases and the V segment lost 1 base, leaving 7 bases of the junction unmatched. CDR3 length: 17 amino acids. The CDR3 sequence is CASSLDPGGQGDQPQHF. The CDR3 DNA follows: TGTGCCAGCAGCTTAGATCCGGGGGGACAGGGGGATCAGCCCCAGCATTTT.

The V and J genes are TRBV10-3 and TRBJ1-2; 8 nucleotides line up with TRBD1. This CDR3 spans 13 amino acids. Germline CDR1 is ENHRY and CDR2 is SYGVKD. With V trimmed by 5 bases and J by 8 bases, 7 bases remained unmatched. The CDR3 region is CAISSTGDLGYTF. For the CDR3, the DNA is TGTGCCATCAGTTCGACAGGGGACTTAGGCTACACCTTC.

The chain is built from TRBV27 and TRBJ1-2, with no clear D. The CDR3 is 13 amino acids. V shed 6 bases and J shed 5 bases, with 13 bases lying between them. Germline V gene data show CDR1 as MNHEY and CDR2 as SMNVEV (reference sequence). CDR3 loop: CASSPAGWYGYTF. As DNA, the CDR3 is TGTGCCAGCAGCCCCGCAGGATGGTATGGCTACACCTTC.

This clone was counted a single time. The J gene is TRBJ2-5, the V gene TRBV30; TRBD2 agrees at 10 bases. Germline CDR1 and CDR2: GTSNPN and SVGIG (reference sequence). This CDR3 comprises 16 residues. J gave up 4 bases and V 4 bases, and 12 bases lay outside the gene matches. The CDR3 protein is CAWKGTSGETRETQYF. CDR3 bases: TGTGCCTGGAAGGGTACTAGCGGGGAAACACGAGAGACCCAGTACTTC.

This chain links TRBV30 with TRBJ2-7; D not resolved. The V and J ends lost 1 base and 4 bases respectively, with 5 bases between them. CDR1 is GTSNPN, CDR2 SVGIG, per germline (reference sequence). The CDR3 has 11 amino acids. For the CDR3, the DNA is TGTGCCTGGAGTGACGGGTACGAGCAGTACTTC. Translation: CAWSDGYEQYF.